Below are 30 T cell receptor beta chains sequenced from a single sample in a study of cytomegalovirus exposure and HLA in healthy donors. PCR amplification relied on 60 Vbeta primers (plus 13 Jbeta primers). The table came from immunoSEQ multiplex PCR; TCRdb's copy has only in-frame clones and leaves some out. There are some 130,000 clones in the sample; over 75% occur only once, and about 4.3% lies in the top ten. Source material: PBMCs. The receptors here all came from a male donor in good health and CMV-seropositive.

The V and J genes are TRBV7-3 and TRBJ2-7, with D maybe TRBD2 (6 bases). Germline CDR1 SGHTA, CDR2 FQGTGA. This CDR3 is 13 amino acids long. Trimming took 2 bases from V and 9 from J, leaving 14 bases between them. Here the CDR3 reads CASSLGGEDGQYF. Here the CDR3 DNA reads TGTGCCAGCAGCTTAGGAGGGGAGGATGGGCAGTACTTC.

The gene calls are TRBV6-6 and TRBJ2-7; TRBD2 matches at 7 bases. Losses at the gene ends were 6 bases for V and 3 bases for J; bases not matched to a gene: 14. The CDR3 is made up of 16 amino acids. CDR1 and CDR2 from the germline V gene are MNHNY and SVGAGI (reference sequence). The CDR3 protein is CASSLYPGTTIYEQYF. The CDR3 DNA is TGTGCCAGCAGCTTATATCCCGGGACTACGATCTACGAGCAGTACTTC.

The chain is built from TRBV5-1 and TRBJ1-1; D might be TRBD1 (6 bases). From germline, CDR1 is SGHRS and CDR2 YFSETQ. V was pared by 3 bases and J by 2 bases, with 23 bases between. The CDR3 covers 18 residues. DNA of the CDR3: TGCGCCAGCAGCTCTCTGGGAAAGGTAACAGGGATCAACACTGAAGCTTTCTTT. Its translation: CASSSLGKVTGINTEAFF.

The gene calls are TRBV4-1 and TRBJ1-2; the D gene is possibly TRBD1 (6 bases). Germline V gene sequence: CDR1 MGHRA, CDR2 YSYEKL. V lost 1 base to trimming and J lost 1 base, with 25 bases between them. CDR3 length equals 20 residues. CDR3 nucleotides: TGCGCCAGCAGCCAAGCTGAAAAACCTCCGGGACAACTACTTAACTATGGCTACACCTTC. Translating it yields CASSQAEKPPGQLLNYGYTF.

V usage is TRBV7-2 and J usage is TRBJ1-2; the D gene is possibly TRBD1 (6 bases). Germline V gene sequence: CDR1 SGHTA, CDR2 FQGNSA. This CDR3 region has 14 residues. Trimming removed 6 bases at V and 8 bases at J, with 19 bases between. Written as DNA, the CDR3 is TGTGCCAGCAGACTGGCAGGGGCTCCCCGGGGCTACACCTTC. Its translation is CASRLAGAPRGYTF.

The V gene is TRBV2, the J gene TRBJ1-5, with D perhaps matching TRBD1 (6 bases). V was pared by 1 base and J by 6 bases, with 16 bases between. Germline loops: CDR1 SNHLY, CDR2 FYNNEI. The CDR3 sequence is 16 residues long. The CDR3 here is CASSEGRGGAGQPQHF. Written as DNA, the CDR3 is TGTGCCAGCAGTGAAGGACGGGGGGGGGCGGGTCAGCCCCAGCATTTT.

This clone has just a few counts. The genes are TRBV5-3 and TRBJ2-6; D is ambiguous. TRBV5-3 counts as an open reading frame of uncertain function. The CDR3 is made up of 13 amino acids. With 8 bases removed from V and 2 bases from J, the gap between germline ends came to 8 bases. The DNA for the CDR3 is TGTGCCAGGCGTTCTCCTGGGGCCAACGTCCTGACTTTC. Its protein is CARRSPGANVLTF.

This chain joins TRBV19 and TRBJ2-5; maybe TRBD1 (5 bases). The V end lost 3 bases, the J end lost 5 bases, and 10 bases lay between the germline ends. This CDR3 comprises 13 residues. Germline CDR1 is LNHDA and CDR2 is SQIVND (reference sequence). DNA of the CDR3: TGTGCCAGTAGTATGGGGCAGTGGGAGACCCAGTACTTC. Amino acids: CASSMGQWETQYF.

The chain combines TRBV19 with TRBJ1-1; 8 nucleotides align to TRBD1. The CDR3 runs to 16 residues. Per the germline V gene, CDR1 is LNHDA and CDR2 is SQIVND (reference sequence). V gave up 5 bases and J gave up 1 base; unmatched junction bases: 9. CDR3 residues: CASSPHRGGSNTEAFF. The CDR3 region has the DNA TGTGCCAGTAGTCCTCACAGGGGGGGATCGAACACTGAAGCTTTCTTT. The full variable domain, rest sourced from reference TRBV19 and TRBJ1-1, is DGGITQSPKYLFRKEGQNVTLSCEQNLNHDAMYWYRQDPGQGLRLIYYSQIVNDFQKGDIAEGYSVSREKKESFPLTVTSAQKNPTAFYLCASSPHRGGSNTEAFFGQGTRLTVV.

V and J are TRBV6-5 and TRBJ2-7; the match to TRBD2 covers 8 bases. The J segment lost 7 bases and the V segment lost 5 bases, leaving 7 bases of the junction unmatched. Germline values: CDR1 MNHEY, CDR2 SVGAGI. The CDR3 has 13 residues. CDR3 sequence: CASSKSGGLEQYF. CDR3 sequence (DNA): TGTGCCAGCAGTAAGAGCGGGGGTTTGGAGCAGTACTTC.

The chain has TRBV28 and TRBJ1-2, with D unresolved. Trimming shortened V by 5 bases and J by 4 bases, and 8 bases separated the two germline ends. Germline assignment: CDR1 MDHEN and CDR2 SYDVKM. The CDR3 runs 12 residues. CDR3 region: CASSLRFYGYTF. The CDR3 DNA follows: TGTGCCAGCAGTCTCAGATTCTATGGCTACACCTTC.

The V gene is TRBV19, the J gene TRBJ1-2, with no clear D. The ends were cut back, 3 bases at V and 0 bases at J, with 11 bases in the middle. Germline-derived CDR1 and CDR2 are LNHDA and SQIVND (reference sequence). This CDR3 has 15 amino acids. The DNA of the CDR3 is TGTGCCAGTAGTATGACGGGGATTGCTAACTATGGCTACACCTTC. It yields the protein CASSMTGIANYGYTF. Based on the CDR3 plus reference TRBV19 and TRBJ1-2, the full variable domain is DGGITQSPKYLFRKEGQNVTLSCEQNLNHDAMYWYRQDPGQGLRLIYYSQIVNDFQKGDIAEGYSVSREKKESFPLTVTSAQKNPTAFYLCASSMTGIANYGYTFGSGTRLTVV.

The rearrangement joins TRBV19 to TRBJ1-1, with 8 bases fitting TRBD1. CDR1 and CDR2 from the germline V gene are LNHDA and SQIVND (reference sequence). The CDR3 sequence is 13 residues long. V lost 10 bases to trimming and J lost 3 bases; unmatched junction nucleotides: 7. CDR3 residues: CAIKDREDTEAFF. Here the CDR3 DNA reads TGTGCCATCAAGGACAGGGAGGACACTGAAGCTTTCTTT.

This rearrangement joins TRBV6-1 to TRBJ1-4; D perhaps matches TRBD1 (5 bases). CDR3 size: 15 residues. Germline CDR1 reads MNHNS; CDR2 reads SASEGT. The ends were cut back, 4 bases at V and 0 bases at J, with 9 bases in the middle. DNA for the CDR3: TGTGCCAGCAGTGTGCGGGGGGCAACTAATGAAAAACTGTTTTTT. This codes for CASSVRGATNEKLFF.

CDR3 amino acids: CATAWTVGYEQYF. CDR3 bases: TGTGCCACAGCTTGGACAGTGGGCTACGAGCAGTACTTC. The chain links TRBV5-8 to TRBJ2-7, with D possibly being TRBD1 (6 bases). Trimming stripped 9 bases from V and 3 bases from J, with 16 bases between. Germline CDR1 SGHTS, CDR2 YDEGEE. CDR3 length: 13 residues.

This rearrangement joins TRBV6-6 to TRBJ1-6; D not certain. CDR1 is MNHNY and CDR2 is SVGAGI in the germline V gene (reference sequence). Between the trimmed V and J ends, which lost 7 bases and 14 bases, there was a span of 15 bases. This CDR3 region has 12 residues. CDR3 loop: CASISDNFALHF. Here the CDR3 DNA reads TGTGCCAGCATCAGCGATAATTTCGCCCTCCACTTT.

CDR3 coding DNA: TGTGCCAGCAGCTCCCTATCCAGGGACAAGTCCTACGAGCAGTACTTC. Encoded protein: CASSSLSRDKSYEQYF. The gene calls are TRBV7-9 and TRBJ2-7; D is perhaps TRBD1 (6 bases). The germline V and J ends were trimmed by 4 bases and 1 base, with 17 bases remaining between them. This CDR3 spans 16 amino acids. Germline loops: CDR1 SEHNR, CDR2 FQNEAQ (reference sequence).

V gene TRBV5-1 combines with J gene TRBJ1-1; no clear D gene. CDR1 and CDR2 (germline): SGHRS, YFSETQ. The V end lost 4 bases, the J end lost 8 bases, and 15 bases lay between the germline ends. The CDR3 runs to 13 residues. CDR3 loop: CASSLEFGVEAFF. The CDR3 DNA reads as TGCGCCAGCAGCCTAGAATTCGGGGTCGAAGCTTTCTTT.

The CDR3 DNA reads TGTGCCAGCAGCTACGGGACAGGGTTTTACGAGCAGTTCTTC. This gives the protein CASSYGTGFYEQFF. The rearrangement uses TRBV7-6 and TRBJ2-1; 9 bases agree with TRBD1. Germline CDR1 SGHVS, CDR2 FNYEAQ. This CDR3 has 14 amino acids. V dropped 4 bases and J dropped 10; count of bases not matched to a gene: 8.

This clone was recorded once. The chain links TRBV28 to TRBJ2-1; 12 bases line up with TRBD2. The CDR3 has 15 residues. CDR1 is MDHEN and CDR2 is SYDVKM in the germline V gene. The ends lost 3 bases at V and 9 bases at J; junction bases unmatched: 6. The chain's CDR3 is CASSFLAGGPSEQFF. The CDR3 DNA is TGTGCCAGCAGTTTCCTAGCGGGGGGGCCGAGTGAGCAGTTCTTC.

The chain combines TRBV4-1 with TRBJ2-3; D is possibly TRBD2 (6 bases). The length of the CDR3 is 17 residues. Trimming stripped 6 bases from V and 0 bases from J, with 19 bases between. The V gene's germline CDR1 is MGHRA and CDR2 YSYEKL. The CDR3 here is CASSSRSSGASTDTQYF. The CDR3 region has the DNA TGCGCCAGCAGTTCTCGATCCTCGGGAGCTAGCACAGATACGCAGTATTTT.

This clone was picked up one time. V gene TRBV5-8 combines with J gene TRBJ1-5, with D unresolved. This CDR3 has 15 amino acids. Looked up from germline, CDR1 is SGHTS and CDR2 is YDEGEE. V lost 0 bases and J lost 11, with 18 bases in between. The CDR3 DNA reads TGTGCCAGCAGCTTGGTCGGTCTCTCCCGGCGGGCCCAGCATTTT. Amino acids: CASSLVGLSRRAQHF.

This clone was recorded a few times. This chain's CDR3 is CASSKHAANYGYTF. The CDR3 DNA reads TGTGCCAGCAGCAAACACGCAGCTAACTATGGCTACACCTTC. This rearrangement joins TRBV5-5 to TRBJ1-2; D gene ambiguous. The V gene lost 4 bases and the J gene lost 0 bases, with 10 bases spanning the gap. The CDR3 is 14 residues long. CDR1 is SGHKS and CDR2 is YYEKEE in the germline V gene (reference sequence).

The V and J genes are TRBV28 and TRBJ2-3, with 12 bases aligning to TRBD1. Germline CDR1 MDHEN, CDR2 SYDVKM. Trimming cost V 6 bases and J 4 bases; bases outside gene matches: 5. The CDR3 is 15 residues long. This CDR3 reads CASRPGQGAADTQYF. The DNA of the CDR3 is TGTGCCAGCAGGCCGGGACAGGGGGCTGCAGATACGCAGTATTTT.

The J gene is TRBJ1-2, the V gene TRBV5-1, with 10 bases aligning to TRBD1. J was trimmed by 2 bases and V by 3 bases; bases with no gene match: 4. Per germline, CDR1 SGHRS and CDR2 YFSETQ. The CDR3 is 15 residues long. In nucleotides, the CDR3 is TGCGCCAGCAGCTGGGGGACAGGGGTGAACTATGGCTACACCTTC. Translating it yields CASSWGTGVNYGYTF.

The chain is built from TRBV10-3 and TRBJ1-1, with TRBD1 matching over 9 bases. Germline trimming cut 6 bases from V and 5 bases from J; bases unmatched to any gene: 4. CDR3 length equals 13 residues. Germline V lookup: CDR1 ENHRY, CDR2 SYGVKD. CDR3 DNA: TGTGCCATCAGCAAACAGGGGGCGACTGAAGCTTTCTTT. Translating it yields CAISKQGATEAFF.

A word on this clone: Sequence at one end of the junction differs from germline and may be a read error. V and J are TRBV7-2 and TRBJ2-6; the match to TRBD1 covers 10 bases. The CDR3 contains 18 residues. Germline V gene lookup returns CDR1 SGHTA and CDR2 FQGNSA. This CDR3 is CASSSRQGAVAGANGLTF. In nucleotides, the CDR3 is TGTGCCAGCAGCTCCCGACAGGGGGCGGTTGCTGGGGCCAACGGCCTGACTTTC.

The chain uses TRBV5-1 and TRBJ1-1; D perhaps matches TRBD1 (6 bases). V was shortened by 1 base and J by 5 bases, with 18 bases between the two germline ends. The CDR3 is 16 amino acids. CDR1 SGHRS and CDR2 YFSETQ come from the germline V gene. In DNA, the CDR3 is TGCGCCAGCAGCTTGAGGGGGAGGGGGGGGAAGACTGAAGCTTTCTTT. It specifies CASSLRGRGGKTEAFF. Drawing the rest from reference TRBV5-1 and TRBJ1-1, the complete variable domain is KAGVTQTPRYLIKTRGQQVTLSCSPISGHRSVSWYQQTPGQGLQFLFEYFSETQRNKGNFPGRFSGRQFSNSRSEMNVSTLELGDSALYLCASSLRGRGGKTEAFFGQGTRLTVV.

The chain joins TRBV2 to TRBJ1-2; 8 nucleotides match TRBD1. V trimming: 8 bases; J trimming: 7 bases; junction bases outside the gene matches: 3. The CDR3 is made up of 11 amino acids. Germline V gene lookup returns CDR1 SNHLY and CDR2 FYNNEI. The CDR3 is CASPTGGGYTF. In DNA form, the CDR3 reads TGTGCCAGCCCCACAGGGGGTGGCTACACCTTC.

This clone turned up a few times. The rearrangement links TRBV9 to TRBJ2-3; 8 bases line up with TRBD2. CDR1 and CDR2 (germline): SGDLS, YYNGEE. This CDR3 spans 18 amino acids. V lost 7 bases, J lost 1 base, and 17 bases stayed unmatched. Here the CDR3 DNA reads TGTGCCAGCGGCATTCGAGCGGGGGTAGGGGTGGGCACAGATACGCAGTATTTT. It specifies CASGIRAGVGVGTDTQYF.